These 17 T cell receptor beta chains were sequenced from one sample in a study of shared clonotypes between healthy human individuals. The method was immunoSEQ multiplex PCR; TCRdb's version includes in-frame clones alone and lacks a portion of them. The data show under 650,000 clones, approximately 95% seen once. The specimen sequenced was naive CD4+ T cells sorted from blood. Indicated subset: CD45RA+ positively selected. All receptors come from a woman aged 25 to 39 in good health.

This chain connects TRBV7-7 to TRBJ2-2; D gene ambiguous. CDR1 and CDR2 from the germline V gene are SSHAT and FNYEAQ (reference sequence). V was shortened by 3 bases and J by 1 base, with 12 bases between the two germline ends. CDR3 size: 16 residues. Written as DNA, the CDR3 is TGTGCCAGCAGCTTGAGAGGCGGAATGAACACCGGGGAGCTGTTTTTT. This codes for CASSLRGGMNTGELFF.

The chain uses TRBV5-4 and TRBJ2-7; 12 bases agree with TRBD2. There are 16 residues in the CDR3. Unmatched junction bases numbered 5, after V lost 0 bases and J lost 4 bases. CDR1 and CDR2 (germline): SGHNT, YYREEE (reference sequence). Here the CDR3 reads CASSLDGLAGRYEQYF. CDR3 DNA: TGTGCCAGCAGCTTGGATGGACTAGCGGGACGGTACGAGCAGTACTTC.

V usage is TRBV28 and J usage is TRBJ1-1; possibly TRBD1 for D (6 bases). This CDR3 is built from 15 residues. The germline V gene has CDR1 MDHEN and CDR2 SYDVKM. V lost 7 bases and J lost 0, with 15 bases in between. CDR3 amino acids: CASNRQAPLNTEAFF. Here the CDR3 DNA reads TGTGCCAGCAATCGACAGGCTCCCCTGAACACTGAAGCTTTCTTT. Full variable domain (rest looked up from reference TRBV28 and TRBJ1-1): DVKVTQSSRYLVKRTGEKVFLECVQDMDHENMFWYRQDPGLGLRLIYFSYDVKMKEKGDIPEGYSVSREKKERFSLILESASTNQTSMYLCASNRQAPLNTEAFFGQGTRLTVV.

This chain uses TRBV7-9 with TRBJ2-1; D is uncertain. The ends were cut back, 6 bases at V and 4 bases at J, with 16 bases in the middle. This CDR3 spans 15 amino acids. Germline loops: CDR1 SEHNR, CDR2 FQNEAQ (reference sequence). The CDR3 is CASSRVGIPYNEQFF. The CDR3 region has the DNA TGTGCCAGCAGTAGGGTTGGAATCCCGTACAATGAGCAGTTCTTC.

V is TRBV25-1 and J is TRBJ1-4, with D perhaps matching TRBD1 (5 bases). Germline V gene data show CDR1 as MGHDK and CDR2 as SYGVNS. V lost 0 bases and J lost 8, with 16 bases in between. CDR3 size: 16 residues. CDR3 nucleotides: TGTGCCAGCAGTGAATACCCGGGGGTGGGCAAGGAAAAACTGTTTTTT. As protein: CASSEYPGVGKEKLFF.

The chain is built from TRBV6-5 and TRBJ2-7; no reliable D call. CDR1 is MNHEY and CDR2 is SVGAGI in the germline V gene. The CDR3 sequence is 14 residues long. Trimming left V 2 bases short and J 4 bases short, with 12 bases between. CDR3 sequence (DNA): TGTGCCAGCAGTTACCGGCCAGAGAGTTACGAGCAGTACTTC. Translation gives CASSYRPESYEQYF.

The chain combines TRBV27 with TRBJ2-4; D might be TRBD2 (5 bases). In germline, CDR1 is MNHEY, CDR2 SMNVEV (reference sequence). The CDR3 runs to 16 residues. The ends were cut back, 6 bases at V and 0 bases at J, with 15 bases in the middle. The CDR3 region has the DNA TGTGCCAGCAGCCCCGGGTACGGGATAGCCAAAAACATTCAGTACTTC. Protein sequence: CASSPGYGIAKNIQYF.

This clone was recorded only once. Here the CDR3 reads CASSPWVAKNIQYF. CDR3 DNA: TGTGCCAGTAGTCCTTGGGTTGCCAAAAACATTCAGTACTTC. This chain links TRBV19 with TRBJ2-4; D ambiguous. V lost 5 bases to trimming and J lost 1 base, with 9 bases between them. Germline loops: CDR1 LNHDA, CDR2 SQIVND (reference sequence). This CDR3 is 14 amino acids long.

This clone was seen a few times. The chain links TRBV10-1 to TRBJ1-5; TRBD1 matches 7 bases. This CDR3 has 14 amino acids. Germline V CDR1 and CDR2: WNHNN, SYGVQD (reference sequence). The junction had 4 bases not matched to a gene; V was cut back by 3 bases and J by 5 bases. In DNA, the CDR3 is TGCGCCAGCAGTGAAACAGGGGTTGATCAGCCCCAGCATTTT. It yields the protein CASSETGVDQPQHF.

The J gene is TRBJ1-2, the V gene TRBV7-9; D ambiguous. Germline assignment: CDR1 SEHNR and CDR2 FQNEAQ (reference sequence). Trimming took 2 bases from V and 4 from J, leaving 17 bases between them. This CDR3 is built from 16 residues. For the CDR3, the DNA is TGTGCCAGCAGCTTACGTGGGGTAACCACTCTCTATGGCTACACCTTC. This codes for CASSLRGVTTLYGYTF.

V usage is TRBV19 and J usage is TRBJ2-5, with D unclear. Near its end, the DNA agrees better with TRBJ2-7, so the J call may be wrong. Germline CDR1 and CDR2: LNHDA and SQIVND (reference sequence). The CDR3 runs 13 residues. For the CDR3, the DNA is TGTGCCAGTAGTGATCTAAATTCCTACGAGCAGTACTTC. It translates to CASSDLNSYEQYF.

This sequence joins TRBV29-1 and TRBJ2-2; D unresolved. Germline V gene data show CDR1 as SQVTM and CDR2 as ANQGSEA. V was cut by 4 bases and J by 5 bases, with 5 bases left in between. CDR3 length: 11 residues. CDR3 nucleotides: TGCAGCGTTGGGCAGACCGGGGAGCTGTTTTTT. Its protein is CSVGQTGELFF.

The chain employs TRBV18 and TRBJ2-5; D not certain. CDR3 length equals 13 residues. CDR1 and CDR2 (germline): KGHSH, LQKENI. V was clipped by 3 bases and J by 4 bases, with 9 bases between them. CDR3 nucleotide sequence: TGTGCCAGCTCACCCAATTCGGGAGAGACCCAGTACTTC. Translating gives CASSPNSGETQYF.

The chain recombines TRBV18 with TRBJ2-7, with 9 bases lining up with TRBD1. The CDR3 is 16 amino acids. V gave up 0 bases and J gave up 4 bases; unmatched junction bases: 7. Germline values: CDR1 KGHSH, CDR2 LQKENI. CDR3: CASSPPGTGIGYEQYF. The CDR3 DNA is TGTGCCAGCTCACCACCCGGGACAGGGATCGGATACGAGCAGTACTTC.

The chain employs TRBV11-3 and TRBJ2-3; tentative D call: TRBD2 (6 bases). CDR3 length: 20 residues. The V gene's germline CDR1 is SGHNT and CDR2 YENEEA. Between the trimmed V and J ends, which lost 1 base and 4 bases, there was a span of 27 bases. The CDR3 is CASSLGPRPLTWEVADTQYF. CDR3 DNA: TGTGCCAGCAGCTTAGGTCCCAGACCCTTGACCTGGGAGGTTGCAGATACGCAGTATTTT.

The genes are TRBV28 and TRBJ2-5; D call uncertain. With 6 bases removed from V and 11 bases from J, the gap between germline ends came to 13 bases. Germline V gene data show CDR1 as MDHEN and CDR2 as SYDVKM. This CDR3 region has 11 residues. This chain's CDR3 is CASSGRGEQYF. The CDR3 DNA reads TGTGCCAGCAGCGGCCGAGGTGAGCAGTACTTC.

The rearrangement links TRBV2 to TRBJ2-4; possibly TRBD1 for D (7 bases). The CDR3 runs 17 residues. The germline V gene has CDR1 SNHLY and CDR2 FYNNEI. Trimming removed 4 bases from V and 0 bases from J, with 16 bases in between. The CDR3 DNA reads TGTGCCAGCAGTGGCGGGACAGCTTTTTCAGCCAAAAACATTCAGTACTTC. It translates to CASSGGTAFSAKNIQYF.